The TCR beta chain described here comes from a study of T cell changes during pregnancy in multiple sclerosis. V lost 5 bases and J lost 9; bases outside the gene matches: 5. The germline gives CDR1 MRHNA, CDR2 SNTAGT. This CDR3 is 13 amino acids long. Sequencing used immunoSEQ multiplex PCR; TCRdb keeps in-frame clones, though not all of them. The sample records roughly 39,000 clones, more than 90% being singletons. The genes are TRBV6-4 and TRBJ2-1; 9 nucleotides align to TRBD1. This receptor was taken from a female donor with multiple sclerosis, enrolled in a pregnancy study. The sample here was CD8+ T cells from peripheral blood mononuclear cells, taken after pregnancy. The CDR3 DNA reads TGTGCCAGCAGTCGGACAGGGGATGGTGAGCAGTTCTTC. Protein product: CASSRTGDGEQFF.